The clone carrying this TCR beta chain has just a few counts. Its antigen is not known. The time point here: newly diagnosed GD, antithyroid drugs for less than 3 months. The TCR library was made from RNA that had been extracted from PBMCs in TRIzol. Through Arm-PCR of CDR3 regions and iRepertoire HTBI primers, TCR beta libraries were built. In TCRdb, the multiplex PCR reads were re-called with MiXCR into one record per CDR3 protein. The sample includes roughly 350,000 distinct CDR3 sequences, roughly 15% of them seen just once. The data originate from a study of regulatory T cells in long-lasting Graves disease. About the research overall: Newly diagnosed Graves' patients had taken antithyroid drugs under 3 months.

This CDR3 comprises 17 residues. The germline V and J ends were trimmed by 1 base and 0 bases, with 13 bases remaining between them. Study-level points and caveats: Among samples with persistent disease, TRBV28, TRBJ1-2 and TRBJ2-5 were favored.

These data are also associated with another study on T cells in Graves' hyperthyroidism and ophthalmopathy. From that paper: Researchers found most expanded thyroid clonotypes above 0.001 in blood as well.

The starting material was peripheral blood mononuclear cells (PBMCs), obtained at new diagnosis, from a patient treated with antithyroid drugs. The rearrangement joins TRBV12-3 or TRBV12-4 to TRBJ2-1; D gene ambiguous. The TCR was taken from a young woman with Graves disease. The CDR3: CASSLGGMISSYNEQFF. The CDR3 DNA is TGTGCCAGCAGTTTAGGGGGTATGATAAGCTCCTACAATGAGCAGTTCTTC.